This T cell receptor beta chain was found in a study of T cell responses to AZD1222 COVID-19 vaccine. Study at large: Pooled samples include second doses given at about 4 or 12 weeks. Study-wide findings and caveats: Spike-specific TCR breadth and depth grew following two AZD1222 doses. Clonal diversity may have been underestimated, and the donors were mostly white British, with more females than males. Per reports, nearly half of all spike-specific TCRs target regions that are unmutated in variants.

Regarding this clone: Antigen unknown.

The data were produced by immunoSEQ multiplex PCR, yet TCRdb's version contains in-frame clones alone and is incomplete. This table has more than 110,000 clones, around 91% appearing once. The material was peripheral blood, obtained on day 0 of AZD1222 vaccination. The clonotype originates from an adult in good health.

This CDR3 is CASSPKVFSGANVLTF. The DNA for the CDR3 is TGTGCCAGCTCACCAAAGGTGTTCTCTGGGGCCAACGTCCTGACTTTC. The chain uses TRBV18 and TRBJ2-6; no clear D gene. Germline CDR1 reads KGHSH; CDR2 reads LQKENI. V lost 2 bases and J 0 bases, leaving 8 bases between the germline ends. The CDR3 has 16 amino acids.